These 26 T cell receptor beta chains originate from one sample sequenced in a study of T cells in Graves' hyperthyroidism and ophthalmopathy. Using RNA transcripts as the source, TCR beta CDR3 regions were amplified. A set of HTBI primers served as the primers for a first-round RT-PCR of the TCR CDR3. TCRdb reanalysed the multiplex PCR reads using MiXCR and keeps one entry per CDR3 protein. This sample carries around 600,000 distinct CDR3 sequences, approximately 15% of them seen once, and the ten largest clones take roughly 7%. Sequenced: blood. These receptors all stem from a woman between 18 and 30 years old with Graves' ophthalmopathy.

There are many counts of this clonotype. The V and J genes are TRBV2 and TRBJ2-5, with TRBD1 matching 7 bases. The germline CDR1 and CDR2 sequences are SNHLY and FYNNEI. The CDR3 consists of 14 residues. Germline trimming cut 8 bases from V and 0 bases from J; bases unmatched to any gene: 6. The CDR3 region has the DNA TGTGCCAGCGGCCGGACAGGCTACCAAGAGACCCAGTACTTC. As protein: CASGRTGYQETQYF.

V usage is TRBV10-3 and J usage is TRBJ2-2; 7 nucleotides line up with TRBD2. Germline CDR1 is ENHRY and CDR2 is SYGVKD. J was trimmed by 4 bases and V by 7 bases; bases with no gene match: 0. The CDR3 has 12 residues. The CDR3 loop reads CAITSGTGELFF. CDR3 DNA sequence: TGTGCCATCACTAGCGGCACCGGGGAGCTGTTTTTT.

This clonotype was seen ten or more times. The chain recombines TRBV18 with TRBJ1-4, with TRBD1 matching 7 bases. V lost 4 bases, J lost 0 bases, and 2 bases stayed unmatched. There are 15 residues in the CDR3. The germline V gene encodes CDR1 KGHSH and CDR2 LQKENI. Here the CDR3 reads CASSRGTATNEKLFF. The CDR3 coding sequence is TGTGCCAGCTCACGCGGGACAGCAACTAATGAAAAACTGTTTTTT.

In DNA, the CDR3 is TGTGCCAGCAGCGCGCGACAGTACAATGAGCAGTTCTTC. This codes for CASSARQYNEQFF. The rearrangement uses TRBV7-6 and TRBJ2-1, with D maybe TRBD1 (5 bases). Trimming took off 5 bases at V and 4 bases at J, with 9 bases between the two ends. Germline lookup yields CDR1 SGHVS and CDR2 FNYEAQ. The CDR3 runs to 13 residues.

This clonotype came up many times. The rearrangement uses TRBV3-1 and TRBJ2-7; weak D call: TRBD1 (5 bases). From germline, CDR1 is LGHDT and CDR2 YNNKEL (reference sequence). Trimming left V 5 bases short and J 9 bases short, with 23 bases between. CDR3 length: 15 amino acids. CDR3 DNA sequence: TGTGCCAGCAGCACCCAAGGGGTTTCCTTTACCGGGCAGTACTTC. This sequence encodes CASSTQGVSFTGQYF.

This clonotype was seen repeatedly, ten times or more. The V and J genes are TRBV28 and TRBJ1-1; D is unresolved. The CDR3 is made up of 15 amino acids. The V gene's germline CDR1 is MDHEN and CDR2 SYDVKM. Trimming cost V 0 bases and J 1 base, with 9 bases left between them. The CDR3 protein is CASSLWSQRNTEAFF. In DNA, the CDR3 is TGTGCCAGCAGTTTATGGAGCCAGAGGAACACTGAAGCTTTCTTT.

This clonotype was detected many times. The chain employs TRBV5-1 and TRBJ1-2; TRBD1 is a possible D gene (5 bases). Trimming stripped 3 bases from V and 1 base from J, with 10 bases between. The CDR3 loop spans 14 amino acids. CDR1 and CDR2 (germline): SGHRS, YFSETQ. The CDR3 DNA follows: TGCGCCAGCAGCTACCGGGACTTTAACTATGGCTACACCTTC. This codes for CASSYRDFNYGYTF.

This clonotype has at least ten counts. The chain recombines TRBV5-8 with TRBJ2-5; TRBD2 matches at 12 bases. CDR3 length equals 16 residues. Germline-derived CDR1 and CDR2 are SGHTS and YDEGEE. Trimming at V came to 4 bases and at J to 2 bases, leaving 6 bases not matched to a gene. CDR3 protein: CASSHRTSGNQETQYF. DNA of the CDR3: TGTGCCAGCAGCCATCGGACTAGCGGGAATCAAGAGACCCAGTACTTC.

The sample holds a few counts of this clonotype. The rearrangement links TRBV12-3 or TRBV12-4 to TRBJ1-2, with D possibly TRBD1 on 6 matching bases. The germline V and J ends were trimmed by 1 base and 14 bases, with 17 bases remaining between them. This CDR3 has 13 residues. In DNA form, the CDR3 reads TGTGCCAGCAGTTTAGACTTCAGGGGCTGGGGTACCTTC. As protein: CASSLDFRGWGTF.

The table lists this clonotype with many counts. The chain is built from TRBV11-3 and TRBJ1-2; the D gene is possibly TRBD1 (5 bases). Per germline, CDR1 SGHNT and CDR2 YENEEA. V lost 3 bases and J lost 0, with 17 bases in between. This CDR3 contains 17 residues. The CDR3 here is CASSLDHGAVSNYGYTF. The CDR3 DNA follows: TGTGCCAGCAGCTTGGACCACGGGGCCGTCTCTAACTATGGCTACACCTTC. Based on the CDR3 plus reference TRBV11-3 and TRBJ1-2, the full variable domain is EAGVVQSPRYKIIEKKQPVAFWCNPISGHNTLYWYLQNLGQGPELLIRYENEEAVDDSQLPKDRFSAERLKGVDSTLKIQPAELGDSAVYLCASSLDHGAVSNYGYTFGSGTRLTVV.

This clonotype was found many times. The chain joins TRBV7-2 to TRBJ1-6; D gene ambiguous. This CDR3 comprises 13 residues. The V gene's germline CDR1 is SGHTA and CDR2 FQGNSA. Trimming removed 6 bases at V and 3 bases at J, with 6 bases between. CDR3 in DNA: TGTGCCAGCAGGGGGAGCTATAATTCACCCCTCCACTTT. This sequence encodes CASRGSYNSPLHF.

V gene TRBV7-3 combines with J gene TRBJ2-1; TRBD1 matches at 11 bases. The V and J ends lost 3 bases and 4 bases, in that order; junction bases with no gene match: 8. The CDR3 is 17 amino acids. The germline V gene has CDR1 SGHTA and CDR2 FQGTGA. The CDR3 sequence is CASSFPSGDRGYNEQFF. As DNA, the CDR3 is TGTGCCAGCAGCTTCCCATCGGGGGACAGGGGGTACAATGAGCAGTTCTTC.

This clonotype has at least ten counts. The V and J genes are TRBV7-2 and TRBJ2-3; D gene ambiguous. The CDR3 loop spans 15 amino acids. CDR1 SGHTA and CDR2 FQGNSA come from the germline V gene. The V end was cut by 5 bases, the J end by 4 bases, with 16 bases between. The CDR3 coding sequence is TGTGCCAGCAGCCCCAATGGCCAGGCCCCAGATACGCAGTATTTT. Translated: CASSPNGQAPDTQYF. Together with reference TRBV7-2 and TRBJ2-3, the CDR3 gives the full variable domain: GAGVSQSPSNKVTEKGKDVELRCDPISGHTALYWYRQSLGQGLEFLIYFQGNSAPDKSGLPSDRFSAERTGGSVSTLTIQRTQQEDSAVYLCASSPNGQAPDTQYFGPGTRLTVL.

This clonotype was counted ten times or more. V and J are TRBV28 and TRBJ2-1; possibly TRBD2 for D (5 bases). The CDR3 totals 15 residues. V lost 7 bases and J lost 9, with 22 bases in between. Germline V gene lookup returns CDR1 MDHEN and CDR2 SYDVKM. CDR3 in DNA: TGTGCCAGCACGAGTTCGAGACTACCTACTCGTGAGCAGTTCTTC. Translation gives CASTSSRLPTREQFF.

This clonotype showed up just a few times. J is TRBJ1-1 and V is TRBV18; D might be TRBD1 (6 bases). Per the germline V gene, CDR1 is KGHSH and CDR2 is LQKENI. Trimming cost V 0 bases and J 1 base, with 12 bases left between them. This CDR3 is built from 16 residues. The CDR3 DNA reads TGTGCCAGCTCACCACCATCACAGGGTACGAACACTGAAGCTTTCTTT. Residues: CASSPPSQGTNTEAFF.

This clonotype was counted ten times or more. This chain connects TRBV5-1 to TRBJ1-1, with TRBD1 as a possible D gene (6 bases). The germline V and J ends were trimmed by 4 bases and 10 bases, with 26 bases remaining between them. Germline CDR1 reads SGHRS; CDR2 reads YFSETQ. This CDR3 is 16 amino acids long. The CDR3 sequence is CASSPTDPGVRGGAFF. CDR3 sequence (DNA): TGCGCCAGCAGCCCGACAGACCCAGGGGTCCGCGGTGGAGCTTTCTTT.

Ten or more counts support this clonotype. J is TRBJ1-1 and V is TRBV24-1; tentatively, D is TRBD1 (6 bases). Germline loops: CDR1 KGHDR, CDR2 SFDVKD. Trimming shortened V by 4 bases and J by 1 base, and 21 bases separated the two germline ends. This CDR3 spans 18 amino acids. The DNA for the CDR3 is TGTGCCACCAGTGAAGGTCCGGCGACAGGAAGGGAGAACACTGAAGCTTTCTTT. Residues: CATSEGPATGRENTEAFF.

This clonotype was picked up a small number of times. The chain uses TRBV6-1 and TRBJ2-7, with 8 bases aligning to TRBD2. Germline loops: CDR1 MNHNS, CDR2 SASEGT. J lost 0 bases, V lost 6 bases, and 4 bases had no gene match. This CDR3 region has 14 residues. This CDR3 is CASSNGGDSYEQYF. CDR3 coding DNA: TGTGCCAGCAGCAACGGGGGGGACTCCTACGAGCAGTACTTC.

This clonotype showed up many times. V is TRBV10-3 and J is TRBJ1-1; TRBD1 aligns across 9 bases. The CDR3 sequence is 17 residues long. V gave up 0 bases and J gave up 1 base; unmatched junction bases: 6. Germline V lookup: CDR1 ENHRY, CDR2 SYGVKD. In nucleotides, the CDR3 is TGTGCCATCAGTGAGTCGACGGGGACAGGGAAGAACACTGAAGCTTTCTTT. This gives the protein CAISESTGTGKNTEAFF.

This clonotype was found many times. The rearrangement links TRBV6-2 or TRBV6-3 to TRBJ2-2, with 10 nucleotides matching TRBD1. The CDR3 extends over 15 amino acids. Germline V gives CDR1 MNHEY, CDR2 SVGEGT. With 7 bases clipped from V and 5 bases from J, the junction kept 7 bases outside the gene matches. The CDR3 loop is CASMTGGAGTGELFF. The CDR3 DNA reads as TGTGCCAGCATGACAGGGGGCGCTGGGACCGGGGAGCTGTTTTTT.

This clonotype has only a few counts. This chain uses TRBV5-6 with TRBJ2-1; maybe TRBD1 (6 bases). V lost 3 bases and J lost 1, with 17 bases in between. The CDR3 is made up of 17 amino acids. Germline V gives CDR1 SGHDT, CDR2 YYEEEE. For the CDR3, the DNA is TGTGCCAGCAGCTCGGAGACAGGCCTTGAGTCCTACAATGAGCAGTTCTTC. Translating it yields CASSSETGLESYNEQFF.

Ten or more counts support this clonotype. V gene TRBV7-8 combines with J gene TRBJ1-1; no firm D call. The CDR3 extends over 12 amino acids. From germline, CDR1 is SGHVS and CDR2 FQNEAQ. V shed 1 base and J shed 5 bases, with 5 bases lying between them. DNA of the CDR3: TGTGCCAGCAGCTTAGGGGAAACTGAAGCTTTCTTT. It encodes CASSLGETEAFF. The full variable domain, in which reference TRBV7-8 and TRBJ1-1 provide the parts outside the CDR3, is GAGVSQSPRYKVAKRGQDVALRCDPISGHVSLFWYQQALGQGPEFLTYFQNEAQLDKSGLPSDRFFAERPEGSVSTLKIQRTQQEDSAVYLCASSLGETEAFFGQGTRLTVV.

For this clonotype: This may come from a read error, since a much larger clone is one base off. The conserved closing phenylalanine or tryptophan is absent in this CDR3, likely reflecting a read error. The chain carries TRBV7-2 and TRBJ2-3; 10 nucleotides line up with TRBD2. Germline V gene lookup returns CDR1 SGHTA and CDR2 FQGNSA. The CDR3 consists of 16 residues. J gave up 2 bases and V 4 bases, and 6 bases lay outside the gene matches. The CDR3 reads CASSSKAGGATDTQYV. CDR3 DNA: TGTGCCAGCAGCTCCAAAGCGGGAGGGGCCACAGATACGCAGTATGTT.

This clonotype was counted many times. This chain uses TRBV18 with TRBJ1-3, with D possibly TRBD1 on 6 matching bases. CDR3 length: 14 residues. Trimming took off 6 bases at V and 7 bases at J, with 16 bases between the two ends. Germline loops: CDR1 KGHSH, CDR2 LQKENI. DNA of the CDR3: TGTGCCAGCTCGCCTAATACAGGGTTCAACACCATATATTTT. Translated: CASSPNTGFNTIYF. Based on the CDR3 plus reference TRBV18 and TRBJ1-3, the full variable domain is NAGVMQNPRHLVRRRGQEARLRCSPMKGHSHVYWYRQLPEEGLKFMVYLQKENIIDESGMPKERFSAEFPKEGPSILRIQQVVRGDSAAYFCASSPNTGFNTIYFGEGSWLTVV.

This clonotype has ten or more counts. The genes are TRBV5-1 and TRBJ2-3; perhaps TRBD2 as D (6 bases). V lost 1 base, J lost 2 bases, and 11 bases lay in between. Germline CDR1 and CDR2: SGHRS and YFSETQ. This CDR3 has 15 residues. CDR3 protein: CASSLTSPLTDTQYF. The CDR3 nucleotides are TGCGCCAGCAGCTTGACTAGCCCCCTCACAGATACGCAGTATTTT. Together with reference TRBV5-1 and TRBJ2-3, the CDR3 gives the full variable domain: KAGVTQTPRYLIKTRGQQVTLSCSPISGHRSVSWYQQTPGQGLQFLFEYFSETQRNKGNFPGRFSGRQFSNSRSEMNVSTLELGDSALYLCASSLTSPLTDTQYFGPGTRLTVL.

In its sample, this clonotype was seen many times. This sequence joins TRBV5-1 and TRBJ2-1, with TRBD2 identical over 11 bases. Trimming cost V 2 bases and J 8 bases; bases outside gene matches: 6. CDR3 length: 15 amino acids. The germline gives CDR1 SGHRS, CDR2 YFSETQ. Here the CDR3 DNA reads TGCGCCAGCAGCTTTGGGACTAGCGGAGGGGATGAGCAGTTCTTC. It translates to CASSFGTSGGDEQFF.